This T cell receptor (beta chain) comes out of a study of somatic mutations in cytotoxic T cells in rheumatoid arthritis. Profiled with immunoSEQ multiplex PCR; TCRdb holds only in-frame clones, not every one. This sample has 15,000 to 20,000 clones; over 60% occur once, and the top ten carry 4.5% to 5.5%. Trimming removed 4 bases at V and 5 bases at J, with 14 bases between. Germline CDR1 is MNHNY and CDR2 is SVGAGI (reference sequence). The CDR3 is 15 amino acids. This receptor was obtained from an adult with rheumatoid arthritis. Sequencing was carried out using CD8+ T cells sorted from blood. This chain connects TRBV6-6 to TRBJ1-4; no clear D gene. CDR3: CASSFLWGSNEKLFF. In DNA form, the CDR3 reads TGTGCCAGCAGTTTCCTGTGGGGTTCAAATGAAAAACTGTTTTTT.